The following is a T cell receptor beta chain sequence with its context. The antigen is undetermined. The read stops 3 residues short of the end of the CDR3; the missing end is completed from the germline J gene. The data were obtained in a study of T cell clonality in common variable immunodeficiency. Study-wide results and limits: CVID patient heterogeneity limited repertoire-clinical complication correlations.

The CDR3 is 11 amino acids. Per the germline V gene, CDR1 is SNHLY and CDR2 is FYNNEI. Deletions cut 6 bases from V and 4 bases from J, with 7 bases between. Most patients and controls had Caucasian heritage. Blood samples were heparinized, roughly 5 to 8 ml per donor. Sequencing input was equivalent genomic DNA from CVID and controls. Data came from immunoSEQ multiplex PCR; TCRdb stores just in-frame clones and leaves some out. This sample has about 60,000 clones and no singletons, with 1.6% in the ten largest. The clonotype originates from a person aged 18 to 75 in good health. Material for sequencing was peripheral blood mononuclear cells. The V and J genes are TRBV2 and TRBJ2-7; perhaps TRBD2 as D (5 bases). CDR3 DNA, as far as it was read: TGTGCCAGCAGCGGGGAATACGAG. It specifies CASSGEYE. The CDR3 in full is CASSGEYEQYF. Combining the CDR3 with reference TRBV2 and TRBJ2-7 gives the whole variable domain EPEVTQTPSHQVTQMGQEVILRCVPISNHLYFYWYRQILGQKVEFLVSFYNNEISEKSEIFDDQFSVERPDGSNFTLKIRSTKLEDSAMYFCASSGEYEQYFGPGTRLTVT.